The 30 T cell receptor beta chains listed next were all sequenced from one sample in a study of identical twins. In TCRdb, the 5' RACE reads were re-called with MiXCR into one record per CDR3 protein. The sample holds 600,000 to 800,000 distinct CDR3 sequences, 21% seen once. The data also belong to a second study, concerning T cells expressing NK-cell markers.

Sequencing used PBMCs. The receptor source for this set is a woman between 18 and 29 years old in good health.

This clonotype was seen a handful of times. The chain recombines TRBV6-2 or TRBV6-3 with TRBJ2-4, with D unresolved. The CDR3 loop spans 20 amino acids. V was trimmed by 2 bases and J by 6 bases, leaving 29 bases between them. CDR1 and CDR2 from the germline V gene are MNHEY and SVGEGT. The CDR3 reads CASSYAPPSSYLRTLNIQYF. In DNA, the CDR3 is TGTGCCAGCAGTTACGCCCCTCCAAGCAGTTACTTGAGGACCCTAAACATTCAGTACTTC.

At least ten counts were recorded for this clonotype. The CDR3 nucleotides read TGTGCCAGCAGCCACAGGGATAGCAATCAGCCCCAGCATTTT. Protein: CASSHRDSNQPQHF. The V and J genes are TRBV7-2 and TRBJ1-5; tentative D call: TRBD1 (6 bases). This CDR3 region has 14 residues. Trimming stripped 5 bases from V and 0 bases from J, with 8 bases between. The V gene's germline CDR1 is SGHTA and CDR2 FQGNSA.

This clonotype was counted between two and nine times. The chain has TRBV7-2 and TRBJ2-7; D uncertain. The V end was cut by 1 base, the J end by 4 bases, with 14 bases between. This CDR3 is built from 15 residues. Per the germline V gene, CDR1 is SGHTA and CDR2 is FQGNSA. In nucleotides, the CDR3 is TGTGCCAGCAGCTTAGTAGCCCTAGGAACATACGAGCAGTACTTC. This encodes CASSLVALGTYEQYF.

This clonotype was counted a few times. This rearrangement joins TRBV5-1 to TRBJ2-3; the D is unclear. Deletions cut 3 bases from V and 0 bases from J, with 14 bases between. CDR3 length: 16 amino acids. Looked up from germline, CDR1 is SGHRS and CDR2 is YFSETQ. The CDR3 DNA is TGCGCCAGCAGCTCCCCATATCGTGCTAGCACAGATACGCAGTATTTT. Translating it yields CASSSPYRASTDTQYF.

A few counts support this clonotype. The junction departs from the called germline gene at one end, perhaps through a read error. The chain is built from TRBV2 and TRBJ2-2; D may be TRBD1 (5 bases). Per germline, CDR1 SNHLY and CDR2 FYNNEI. The CDR3 contains 11 residues. CDR3 nucleotides: TGTGCCGGCAGGGTCACCGGGGAGCTGTTTTTT. Translating it yields CAGRVTGELFF. The full variable domain, in which reference TRBV2 and TRBJ2-2 provide the parts outside the CDR3, is EPEVTQTPSHQVTQMGQEVILRCVPISNHLYFYWYRQILGQKVEFLVSFYNNEISEKSEIFDDQFSVERPDGSNFTLKIRSTKLEDSAMYFCAGRVTGELFFGEGSRLTVL.

This clonotype occurred many times. This chain links TRBV24-1 with TRBJ2-5; D is undetermined. Germline V gene lookup returns CDR1 KGHDR and CDR2 SFDVKD. The V and J ends lost 3 bases and 1 base respectively, with 11 bases between them. The CDR3 sequence is 15 residues long. DNA for the CDR3: TGTGCCACCAGTGATCCTGCGGCTTCCCAAGAGACCCAGTACTTC. This codes for CATSDPAASQETQYF.

This chain connects TRBV9 to TRBJ2-1, with 9 nucleotides matching TRBD1. This CDR3 is built from 18 residues. Germline V lookup: CDR1 SGDLS, CDR2 YYNGEE. The V and J ends lost 0 bases and 3 bases, in that order; junction bases with no gene match: 10. CDR3 amino acids: CASSVVITTGGGYNEQFF. The CDR3 DNA reads TGTGCCAGCAGCGTAGTCATTACGACAGGGGGAGGCTACAATGAGCAGTTCTTC.

This clonotype came up many times. The chain has TRBV20-1 and TRBJ2-1; D not certain. Germline lookup yields CDR1 DFQATT and CDR2 SNEGSKA (reference sequence). The CDR3 totals 13 residues. V gave up 0 bases and J gave up 10 bases, with 13 bases separating them. The CDR3 loop is CSARDPTPWEQFF. The CDR3, as DNA: TGCAGTGCTAGAGATCCCACCCCCTGGGAGCAGTTCTTC.

CDR3 loop: CASGTGAATDTQYF. CDR3 in DNA: TGTGCCTCCGGGACAGGGGCCGCCACAGATACGCAGTATTTT. The chain couples TRBV10-3 to TRBJ2-3, with 10 nucleotides matching TRBD1. This CDR3 is 14 amino acids long. With V trimmed by 11 bases and J by 2 bases, 7 bases remained unmatched. The germline V gene has CDR1 ENHRY and CDR2 SYGVKD.

This clonotype was seen at least ten times. The rearrangement links TRBV27 to TRBJ2-3; D is unresolved. Germline V CDR1 and CDR2: MNHEY, SMNVEV (reference sequence). Trimming pared 5 bases from V and 0 bases from J, leaving 12 bases between. CDR3 length: 15 amino acids. CDR3 amino acids: CASSLQQTSTDTQYF. CDR3 nucleotide sequence: TGTGCCAGCAGTCTGCAGCAGACTAGCACAGATACGCAGTATTTT.

Only a few counts were recorded for this clonotype. The V gene is TRBV30, the J gene TRBJ2-5; 7 positions match TRBD1. The germline CDR1 and CDR2 sequences are GTSNPN and SVGIG (reference sequence). Trimming took 1 base from V and 7 from J; bases not matched to a gene: 6. The CDR3 is 13 amino acids. Here the CDR3 DNA reads TGTGCCTGGAGTGGAGGGGGCCGATTGACCCAGTACTTC. Translated: CAWSGGGRLTQYF.

This clonotype was counted between two and nine times. This chain joins TRBV6-5 and TRBJ2-1; TRBD2 aligns across 12 bases. With 2 bases clipped from V and 6 bases from J, the junction kept 5 bases outside the gene matches. Germline CDR1 is MNHEY and CDR2 is SVGAGI. The CDR3 loop spans 16 amino acids. CDR3 sequence: CASSYRRTSGINEQFF. The CDR3 DNA reads as TGTGCCAGCAGTTACCGCCGGACTAGCGGGATCAATGAGCAGTTCTTC.

The rearrangement links TRBV5-1 to TRBJ2-5; no clear D gene. Trimming stripped 4 bases from V and 0 bases from J, with 7 bases between. This CDR3 has 13 amino acids. CDR1 and CDR2 (germline): SGHRS, YFSETQ. CDR3 sequence reads: CASSHGDQETQYF. CDR3 sequence (DNA): TGCGCCAGCAGCCACGGCGACCAAGAGACCCAGTACTTC.

The chain is built from TRBV20-1 and TRBJ1-1; D call uncertain. Germline CDR1 reads DFQATT; CDR2 reads SNEGSKA (reference sequence). The ends were cut back, 6 bases at V and 0 bases at J, with 8 bases in the middle. The CDR3 has 12 amino acids. The DNA of the CDR3 is TGCAGTGCCCTCCGACTGAACACTGAAGCTTTCTTT. It yields the protein CSALRLNTEAFF.

In this sample, this clonotype turned up many times. The chain carries TRBV27 and TRBJ1-5; 7 nucleotides line up with TRBD1. V lost 5 bases, J lost 0 bases, and 10 bases stayed unmatched. The germline CDR1 and CDR2 sequences are MNHEY and SMNVEV (reference sequence). The CDR3 covers 17 residues. CDR3 sequence reads: CASSPTTGQHSNQPQHF. The CDR3 nucleotides read TGTGCCAGCAGTCCAACGACGGGACAGCATAGCAATCAGCCCCAGCATTTT.

V gene TRBV27 combines with J gene TRBJ2-3; no definite D call. Trimming removed 4 bases at V and 8 bases at J, with 7 bases between. This CDR3 spans 11 amino acids. CDR1 and CDR2 (germline): MNHEY, SMNVEV (reference sequence). CDR3 nucleotide sequence: TGTGCCAGCAGTTGGGTCGGTACGCAGTATTTT. It translates to CASSWVGTQYF.

This clonotype has a count of ten or more. The rearrangement uses TRBV20-1 and TRBJ2-5, with 8 bases matching TRBD1. From germline, CDR1 is DFQATT and CDR2 SNEGSKA (reference sequence). The V and J ends lost 4 bases and 1 base, in that order; junction bases with no gene match: 2. The length of the CDR3 is 13 residues. The CDR3 protein is CSAMGTGQETQYF. The CDR3 DNA is TGCAGTGCTATGGGGACAGGCCAAGAGACCCAGTACTTC.

This clonotype was seen a few times. This chain connects TRBV7-9 to TRBJ2-7, with TRBD1 matching 9 bases. V lost 5 bases to trimming and J lost 4 bases; unmatched junction nucleotides: 9. Germline assignment: CDR1 SEHNR and CDR2 FQNEAQ (reference sequence). The CDR3 runs to 15 residues. CDR3 loop: CASSPTGQGRYEQYF. The CDR3 region has the DNA TGTGCCAGCAGCCCGACCGGACAGGGGAGATACGAGCAGTACTTC.

This clonotype was counted only a few times. This chain links TRBV27 with TRBJ2-3; the D is unclear. CDR1 and CDR2 from the germline V gene are MNHEY and SMNVEV (reference sequence). The CDR3 sequence is 18 residues long. V was trimmed by 6 bases and J by 0 bases, leaving 22 bases between them. CDR3 sequence: CASSARSVNAPSTDTQYF. In nucleotides, the CDR3 is TGTGCCAGCAGCGCCCGGAGCGTGAATGCTCCTAGCACAGATACGCAGTATTTT.

The J gene is TRBJ2-1, the V gene TRBV6-2 or TRBV6-3, with TRBD2 matching 7 bases. The CDR3 is 17 amino acids. Germline V gene sequence: CDR1 MNHEY, CDR2 SVGEGT. The J segment lost 10 bases and the V segment lost 7 bases, leaving 22 bases of the junction unmatched. The CDR3 coding sequence is TGTGCCAGCACTAAACGTGGGGGGGGAAGGCTATTATGGGAGCAGTTCTTC. Its translation is CASTKRGGGRLLWEQFF.

This rearrangement joins TRBV7-2 to TRBJ2-4; tentatively, D is TRBD1 (6 bases). The CDR3 contains 16 residues. The germline V gene encodes CDR1 SGHTA and CDR2 FQGNSA. V gave up 1 base and J gave up 0 bases, with 10 bases separating them. CDR3 nucleotide sequence: TGTGCCAGCAGCTTAGTTCGGACAGTAGCCAAAAACATTCAGTACTTC. It is translated as CASSLVRTVAKNIQYF. The whole variable domain, remainder taken from reference TRBV7-2 and TRBJ2-4, is GAGVSQSPSNKVTEKGKDVELRCDPISGHTALYWYRQSLGQGLEFLIYFQGNSAPDKSGLPSDRFSAERTGGSVSTLTIQRTQQEDSAVYLCASSLVRTVAKNIQYFGAGTRLSVL.

This clonotype was detected only a few times. The chain combines TRBV10-3 with TRBJ2-7; a possible D gene is TRBD2 (5 bases). The CDR3 spans 13 residues. From germline, CDR1 is ENHRY and CDR2 SYGVKD. With 3 bases removed from V and 2 bases from J, the gap between germline ends came to 8 bases. The CDR3 bases are TGTGCCATCAGTGAAGCACTAGCCTACGAGCAGTACTTC. Translated, it gives CAISEALAYEQYF.

This clonotype was counted ten times or more. The genes are TRBV29-1 and TRBJ2-7, with 14 bases that match TRBD2. J lost 5 bases, V lost 0 bases, and 12 bases had no gene match. The CDR3 is 18 amino acids. Germline values: CDR1 SQVTM, CDR2 ANQGSEA. This CDR3 is CSVEDLTSGGADCHEQYF. The DNA of the CDR3 is TGCAGCGTTGAAGACCTGACTAGCGGGGGGGCGGATTGCCACGAGCAGTACTTC.

V and J are TRBV20-1 and TRBJ2-2; TRBD1 matches at 9 bases. This CDR3 comprises 14 residues. Germline values: CDR1 DFQATT, CDR2 SNEGSKA (reference sequence). The V segment lost 6 bases and the J segment 5 bases; nucleotides outside the gene matches: 7. The CDR3 DNA reads TGCAGTGCGCCGGGGGACAGGGCGACCGGGGAGCTGTTTTTT. Translating it yields CSAPGDRATGELFF.

There are a few counts of this clonotype. The chain is built from TRBV7-2 and TRBJ2-5; 9 bases match TRBD2. Germline V lookup: CDR1 SGHTA, CDR2 FQGNSA. The length of the CDR3 is 17 residues. The V gene end was trimmed by 1 base and the J gene end by 7 bases; junction bases not matched to a gene: 13. In DNA, the CDR3 is TGTGCCAGCAGCTTAGTGGGACTAGCAGGGCGAAGGGGGACCCAGTACTTC. It is translated as CASSLVGLAGRRGTQYF.

This clonotype was seen a handful of times. The chain couples TRBV7-9 to TRBJ2-1, with D possibly being TRBD1 or TRBD2 (5 bases each). This CDR3 is 13 amino acids long. The V end was cut by 1 base, the J end by 8 bases, with 9 bases between. Germline CDR1 SEHNR, CDR2 FQNEAQ (reference sequence). The CDR3 spells CASSLEEGHEQFF. The CDR3 DNA is TGTGCCAGCAGCTTAGAAGAGGGACATGAGCAGTTCTTC.

This clonotype was observed many times. The V gene is TRBV6-5, the J gene TRBJ2-7; 8 bases align to TRBD1. V dropped 3 bases and J dropped 0; count of bases not matched to a gene: 7. This CDR3 contains 16 residues. Germline V gene lookup returns CDR1 MNHEY and CDR2 SVGAGI. CDR3 sequence reads: CASSYSGGTSSYEQYF. The CDR3 bases are TGTGCCAGCAGTTATTCAGGGGGCACAAGCTCCTACGAGCAGTACTTC.

The CDR3 nucleotides are TGTGCCAGCAGTCGACAGGGCCGAATCTATGGCTACACCTTC. It is translated as CASSRQGRIYGYTF. The chain employs TRBV6-1 and TRBJ1-2; 7 nucleotides line up with TRBD1. The V segment lost 5 bases and the J segment 4 bases; nucleotides outside the gene matches: 7. There are 14 residues in the CDR3. Germline-derived CDR1 and CDR2 are MNHNS and SASEGT.

V is TRBV20-1 and J is TRBJ2-3; no clear D. CDR1 and CDR2 from the germline V gene are DFQATT and SNEGSKA (reference sequence). This CDR3 spans 14 amino acids. V shed 6 bases and J shed 2 bases, with 15 bases lying between them. CDR3: CSAQTAIVTDTQYF. The CDR3 DNA is TGCAGTGCCCAGACTGCTATAGTCACAGATACGCAGTATTTT.

The chain couples TRBV12-3 or TRBV12-4 to TRBJ2-7; no definite D call. The V end was cut by 3 bases, the J end by 6 bases, with 9 bases between. The length of the CDR3 is 12 residues. CDR3 residues: CASSFWGFEQYF. Here the CDR3 DNA reads TGTGCCAGCAGTTTTTGGGGTTTCGAGCAGTACTTC.